This is a list of T cell receptor beta chains from one sample in a study of T-cell reconstitution after alpha-beta-depleted transplantation in children. MiXCR was run by TCRdb on the PCR reads, yielding one entry per CDR3 protein. There are 200,000 or so distinct CDR3 sequences in the sample; about 8.7% occur only once, and less than 40% lies in the top ten. This specimen consisted of PBMCs, mostly from graft donor cells, obtained 360 days after TCRalphabeta/CD19-depleted stem cell transplant. The source of these receptors is a male patient aged 2 to 10 who had a stem cell transplant for acute myeloid leukemia, so the T cells may come from the graft donor. Both conserved end residues are part of each CDR3. D genes are given only for firm matches. Where a row states a size, it is once, few, many or the class of an expanded clone; other rows omit it.

>TRBJ2-5|TRBV12-3/TRBV12-4|.|many
CASSPAGTLEYF
TGTGCCAGCAGTCCCGCCGGGACTTTAGAGTACTTC
>TRBJ1-4|TRBV20-1|TRBD1|many
CSARRTGGIDEKLFF
TGCAGTGCTAGACGTACAGGGGGCATCGATGAAAAACTGTTTTTT
>TRBJ2-7|TRBV29-1|TRBD2|many
CSVAHGGVSYEQYF
TGCAGCGTGGCGCACGGGGGGGTATCCTACGAGCAGTACTTC
>TRBJ1-1|TRBV5-1|.|many
CASSRQARDTEAFF
TGCGCCAGCTCAAGACAGGCTCGGGACACTGAAGCTTTCTTT
>TRBJ2-3|TRBV5-1|.|many
CASSLGYSTDTQYF
TGCGCCAGCAGTTTGGGGTATAGCACAGATACGCAGTATTTT
>TRBJ2-6|TRBV5-1|.|few
CASSLIRASGANVLTF
TGCGCCAGCAGCTTAATTCGGGCATCTGGGGCCAACGTCCTGACTTTC
>TRBJ1-1|TRBV12-3/TRBV12-4|TRBD1|few
CASTALTGVNTEAFF
TGTGCCAGCACCGCTTTGACAGGGGTGAACACTGAAGCTTTCTTT
>TRBJ2-1|TRBV12-3/TRBV12-4|.|many
CASSDFRLGRAFF
TGTGCCAGCAGCGACTTTAGACTGGGACGTGCTTTCTTC
>TRBJ2-1|TRBV6-1|TRBD2|.
CASSIAGTSEFF
TGTGCCAGCAGTATCGCCGGGACTAGTGAGTTCTTC
>TRBJ2-3|TRBV20-1|TRBD1|few
CSASAVTGGPDTQYF
TGCAGTGCTAGCGCCGTGACAGGGGGCCCAGATACGCAGTATTTT
>TRBJ1-3|TRBV29-1|.|few
CSVGTISGNTIYF
TGCAGCGTCGGGACCATCTCTGGAAACACCATATATTTT
>TRBJ2-1|TRBV7-3|TRBD2|.
CASSLRAGGYNEQFF
TGTGCCAGCAGCCTAAGAGCGGGGGGCTACAATGAGCAGTTCTTC
>TRBJ1-4|TRBV12-3/TRBV12-4|.|.
CASRQFATNEKLFF
TGTGCCAGCCGACAGTTTGCAACTAATGAAAAACTGTTTTTT
>TRBJ2-2|TRBV7-7|TRBD1|few
CASSLEGTGITGELFF
TGTGCTAGCAGCTTAGAAGGGACAGGGATAACCGGGGAGCTGTTTTTT
>TRBJ2-1|TRBV20-1|.|few
CSASVGPKYNEQFF
TGCAGTGCCTCGGTGGGGCCCAAGTACAATGAGCAGTTCTTC
>TRBJ1-2|TRBV10-3|TRBD1|few
CAIYSGTGVFREDGYTF
TGTGCCATCTACTCCGGGACAGGGGTTTTCCGCGAGGATGGCTACACCTTC
>TRBJ2-3|TRBV12-3/TRBV12-4|.|.
CASIVTGSDTQYF
TGTGCCAGCATCGTTACGGGGTCAGATACGCAGTATTTT
>TRBJ2-5|TRBV11-3|.|.
CASSSSFQETQYF
TGTGCCAGCAGCTCCAGCTTCCAAGAGACCCAGTACTTC
>TRBJ2-7|TRBV12-3/TRBV12-4|TRBD1|many
CASSRTGPYEQYF
TGTGCCAGCAGCCGGACAGGGCCATACGAGCAGTACTTC
>TRBJ2-2|TRBV5-6|TRBD1|.
CASSTTVDRVVNTGELFF
TGTGCCAGCAGCACCACTGTGGACAGGGTTGTTAACACCGGGGAGCTGTTTTTT
>TRBJ2-4|TRBV20-1|.|few
CSAPWVRGKNIQYF
TGCAGTGCTCCCTGGGTGCGCGGCAAAAACATTCAGTACTTC
>TRBJ2-3|TRBV29-1|.|few
CSVVGGNTDTQYF
TGCAGCGTTGTAGGTGGGAACACAGATACGCAGTATTTT
>TRBJ2-2|TRBV20-1|.|.
CSARLAQGWDLTGGLFF
TGCAGTGCTCGCTTGGCACAGGGATGGGACCTTACCGGGGGGCTGTTTTTT
>TRBJ2-2|TRBV23-1|.|.
CASSPFMDTGELFF
TGCGCCAGCAGTCCTTTCATGGACACCGGGGAGCTGTTTTTT
>TRBJ1-1|TRBV5-1|TRBD1|.
CASSPRTGGTEAFF
TGCGCCAGCAGCCCGCGGACAGGGGGCACTGAAGCTTTCTTT
>TRBJ2-1|TRBV5-5|.|few
CASSLGPSFSYNEQFF
TGTGCCAGCAGCTTGGGCCCGAGCTTCTCCTACAATGAGCAGTTCTTC
>TRBJ2-1|TRBV25-1|.|.
CASSGDLGLTLYNEQFF
TGTGCCAGCAGTGGAGACCTAGGCCTTACCCTCTACAATGAGCAGTTCTTC
>TRBJ2-2|TRBV20-1|.|few
CSAREATVNTGELFF
TGCAGTGCTAGAGAAGCTACAGTGAACACCGGGGAGCTGTTTTTT
>TRBJ2-7|TRBV21-1|.|few
CASSNLAGGPHEQYF
TGTGCCAGCAGCAATCTAGCGGGAGGGCCCCACGAGCAGTACTTC
>TRBJ2-5|TRBV12-3/TRBV12-4|TRBD1|few
CASRSTPGQGWETQYF
TGTGCCAGCAGATCAACCCCGGGACAGGGGTGGGAGACCCAGTACTTC
>TRBJ2-7|TRBV3-1|TRBD2|.
CASSSMQTSGIIYEQYF
TGTGCCAGCAGCTCGATGCAGACTAGCGGTATTATCTACGAGCAGTACTTC
>TRBJ1-6|TRBV5-1|TRBD1|.
CASRSGQDNSPLHF
TGCGCCAGCAGGTCCGGACAGGATAATTCACCCCTCCACTTT
>TRBJ2-2|TRBV11-3|TRBD1|.
CASSSTGITGELFF
TGTGCCAGCAGTTCGACAGGGATCACCGGGGAGCTGTTTTTT
>TRBJ1-1|TRBV12-3/TRBV12-4|.|few
CASSFFGVNTEAFF
TGTGCCAGCAGTTTCTTCGGCGTGAACACTGAAGCTTTCTTT
>TRBJ1-4|TRBV12-3/TRBV12-4|.|many
CATQGNEKLFF
TGTGCCACACAAGGAAATGAAAAACTGTTTTTT
>TRBJ2-2|TRBV20-1|.|few
CSAQNRDTGELFF
TGCAGTGCTCAAAACAGGGACACCGGGGAGCTGTTTTTT
>TRBJ2-3|TRBV7-8|TRBD2|many
CASSYSGGATDTQYF
TGTGCCAGCAGCTATAGCGGGGGGGCAACAGATACGCAGTATTTT